One and the same sample provided the 21 T cell receptor beta chains below, sequenced in a study of human T cells and chemical hapten exposure. The time point here: patch test 3, about 24 weeks after DPC sensitization. The sample's treatment: therapeutic diphenylcyclopropenone sensitization with weekly scalp DPC. One entry per CDR3 protein, called by TCRdb with MiXCR from the RACE reads. The data show 100,000 or so distinct CDR3 sequences, less than 40% seen once. The starting material was whole blood, obtained in connection with sensitization to the hapten diphenylcyclopropenone (DPC). The receptor source for this set is a man aged 35 to 55 with alopecia areata. Some clones in this sample may be carry-over from other donors' samples.

This rearrangement joins TRBV6-6 to TRBJ2-1; 7 nucleotides match TRBD2. The ends lost 11 bases at V and 7 bases at J; junction bases unmatched: 11. Germline V gene lookup returns CDR1 MNHNY and CDR2 SVGAGI (reference sequence). The CDR3 loop spans 13 amino acids. The CDR3: CAAERLATNEQFF. CDR3 nucleotides: TGTGCCGCAGAAAGACTAGCTACTAATGAGCAGTTCTTC.

This clonotype was seen a few times. The rearrangement uses TRBV6-2 or TRBV6-3 and TRBJ2-7; 11 bases agree with TRBD2. The trim removed 4 bases at V and 0 bases at J, leaving 8 bases unmatched. This CDR3 region has 17 residues. Germline values: CDR1 MNHEY, CDR2 SVGEGT. The CDR3 nucleotides are TGTGCCAGCAGTTTCGGGACTAGCGGAGTGAGCTCCTACGAGCAGTACTTC. The encoded protein is CASSFGTSGVSSYEQYF.

This clonotype was found a few times. J is TRBJ2-3 and V is TRBV24-1; D is undetermined. Trimming shortened V by 4 bases and J by 0 bases, and 10 bases separated the two germline ends. This CDR3 has 15 amino acids. Germline V gives CDR1 KGHDR, CDR2 SFDVKD. The CDR3 sequence: CATSDEQWSTDTQYF. CDR3 sequence (DNA): TGTGCCACCAGTGACGAGCAGTGGAGCACAGATACGCAGTATTTT.

The chain carries TRBV6-5 and TRBJ2-3, with D unresolved. The germline CDR1 and CDR2 sequences are MNHEY and SVGAGI. V lost 0 bases and J 10 bases, leaving 11 bases between the germline ends. The CDR3 contains 13 residues. The CDR3 loop is CASSYSFNYPQYF. The CDR3 DNA is TGTGCCAGCAGTTACTCGTTTAACTACCCGCAGTATTTT.

The chain links TRBV5-1 to TRBJ2-5; the D gene is possibly TRBD1 (5 bases). The CDR3 spans 14 residues. Trimming removed 1 base at V and 3 bases at J, with 10 bases between. The germline V gene has CDR1 SGHRS and CDR2 YFSETQ. The CDR3 DNA follows: TGCGCCAGCAGCTTGATGACAGTAAAAGAGACCCAGTACTTC. Amino acid sequence: CASSLMTVKETQYF.

The chain recombines TRBV25-1 with TRBJ1-5; weak D call: TRBD1 (6 bases). V lost 6 bases and J 2 bases, leaving 11 bases between the germline ends. The germline V gene has CDR1 MGHDK and CDR2 SYGVNS. The CDR3 runs 14 residues. CDR3 nucleotides: TGTGCCAGCAGAATGGGGGCTGGCAATCAGCCCCAGCATTTT. Its protein product is CASRMGAGNQPQHF.

The V call is TRBV12-3 or TRBV12-4, the J call TRBJ2-4; 12 bases line up with TRBD2. The CDR3 loop spans 17 amino acids. V trimming: 6 bases; J trimming: 2 bases; junction bases outside the gene matches: 8. The CDR3 coding sequence is TGTGCCAGCAGAAACCCCCTAGCGGGAGGGTCCAAAAACATTCAGTACTTC. Its protein is CASRNPLAGGSKNIQYF.

This rearrangement joins TRBV6-5 to TRBJ2-1; 8 bases are a match to TRBD2. This CDR3 spans 17 amino acids. Germline-derived CDR1 and CDR2 are MNHEY and SVGAGI. V trimming: 6 bases; J trimming: 8 bases; junction bases outside the gene matches: 18. CDR3 DNA: TGTGCCAGCAGACGGGAGTCCCAGGGCCTAGCGGGTTATGAGCAGTTCTTC. Translation: CASRRESQGLAGYEQFF.

The chain links TRBV6-8 to TRBJ1-5, with D perhaps matching TRBD1 (6 bases). V lost 3 bases, J lost 4 bases, and 13 bases lay in between. Germline CDR1 reads MNHGY; CDR2 reads SAAAGT. This CDR3 spans 15 amino acids. CDR3 in DNA: TGTGCCAGCAGTTATATGGACAGAGGGAATCAGCCCCAGCATTTT. Translation gives CASSYMDRGNQPQHF.

This clonotype was counted only a few times. In DNA, the CDR3 is TGTGCCACCAGCAGAGATGTAGAGCGGGTCAATGAGCAGTTCTTC. This translates into CATSRDVERVNEQFF. V gene TRBV15 combines with J gene TRBJ2-1, with D possibly being TRBD2 (6 bases). CDR1 and CDR2 from the germline V gene are LNHNV and YYDKDF (reference sequence). The CDR3 sequence is 15 residues long. The V end lost 0 bases, the J end lost 6 bases, and 12 bases lay between the germline ends.

The rearrangement uses TRBV4-1 and TRBJ2-7; 8 bases are a match to TRBD1. In germline, CDR1 is MGHRA, CDR2 YSYEKL. The CDR3 is made up of 13 amino acids. J gave up 5 bases and V 4 bases, and 4 bases lay outside the gene matches. In DNA, the CDR3 is TGCGCCAGCAGCCTAGTGGACAGGGACGAGCAGTACGTC. Its protein is CASSLVDRDEQYV.

The chain couples TRBV7-6 to TRBJ2-5; D uncertain. Germline V CDR1 and CDR2: SGHVS, FNYEAQ. Trimming shortened V by 10 bases and J by 2 bases, and 2 bases separated the two germline ends. CDR3 length: 9 amino acids. The CDR3 spells CAKQETQYF. The CDR3 region has the DNA TGTGCCAAACAAGAGACCCAGTACTTC.

V usage is TRBV4-3 and J usage is TRBJ2-3; D is perhaps TRBD2 (6 bases). This CDR3 comprises 15 residues. The V gene lost 0 bases and the J gene lost 0 bases, with 7 bases spanning the gap. Looked up from germline, CDR1 is LGHNA and CDR2 is YSLEER. DNA for the CDR3: TGCGCCAGCAGCCAAGAAGGGACTAGCACAGATACGCAGTATTTT. This codes for CASSQEGTSTDTQYF.

The CDR3 region has the DNA TGTGCCAGCAGCGCGGGACTAGCGGGGCACGAGCAGTACTTC. The encoded protein is CASSAGLAGHEQYF. This chain uses TRBV9 with TRBJ2-7, with 13 bases identical to TRBD2. The J segment lost 5 bases and the V segment lost 3 bases, leaving 2 bases of the junction unmatched. This CDR3 contains 14 residues. Germline-derived CDR1 and CDR2 are SGDLS and YYNGEE.

This clonotype was observed a few times. V is TRBV4-3 and J is TRBJ2-3, with 12 bases lining up with TRBD2. CDR1 LGHNA and CDR2 YSLEER come from the germline V gene. This CDR3 contains 19 residues. V lost 3 bases, J lost 3 bases, and 13 bases stayed unmatched. The CDR3 protein is CASSQEGLNGLAGTDTQYF. The CDR3 region has the DNA TGCGCCAGCAGCCAGGAGGGACTGAATGGACTAGCGGGAACAGATACGCAGTATTTT.

The chain carries TRBV15 and TRBJ2-5; no clear D. The V and J ends lost 3 bases and 4 bases respectively, with 12 bases between them. The CDR3 is made up of 14 amino acids. Germline V gene lookup returns CDR1 LNHNV and CDR2 YYDKDF (reference sequence). In DNA, the CDR3 is TGTGCCACCAGCAGGCCCAACCTCGGAGAGACCCAGTACTTC. This codes for CATSRPNLGETQYF.

The rearrangement uses TRBV9 and TRBJ2-5; unclear D gene. The germline V gene has CDR1 SGDLS and CDR2 YYNGEE. V dropped 0 bases and J dropped 0 bases, with 6 bases sitting between them. The length of the CDR3 is 14 residues. CDR3 residues: CASSVARNQETQYF. The CDR3 bases are TGTGCCAGCAGCGTAGCTAGGAACCAAGAGACCCAGTACTTC. Full variable domain (rest looked up from reference TRBV9 and TRBJ2-5): DSGVTQTPKHLITATGQRVTLRCSPRSGDLSVYWYQQSLDQGLQFLIQYYNGEERAKGNILERFSAQQFPDLHSELNLSSLELGDSALYFCASSVARNQETQYFGPGTRLLVL.

The chain recombines TRBV7-2 with TRBJ2-1; no reliable D call. CDR3 length equals 15 residues. Trimming stripped 5 bases from V and 0 bases from J, with 11 bases between. CDR1 and CDR2 (germline): SGHTA, FQGNSA. CDR3: CASSIDPSSYNEQFF. The CDR3 DNA sequence: TGTGCCAGCAGCATCGACCCGAGCTCCTACAATGAGCAGTTCTTC.

The rearrangement links TRBV9 to TRBJ2-1, with 8 bases matching TRBD2. Germline V gene data show CDR1 as SGDLS and CDR2 as YYNGEE. With 0 bases clipped from V and 0 bases from J, the junction kept 2 bases outside the gene matches. The CDR3 is 16 amino acids. CDR3 sequence (DNA): TGTGCCAGCAGCGTAGTCGGGACTAGCTCCTACAATGAGCAGTTCTTC. Translated: CASSVVGTSSYNEQFF.

DNA for the CDR3: TGTGCCAGCAGTTTAAGAGGTAGTCGGACTAGCGTTTACGAGCAGTACGTC. Protein sequence: CASSLRGSRTSVYEQYV. The chain recombines TRBV27 with TRBJ2-7, with TRBD2 matching over 9 bases. Germline V lookup: CDR1 MNHEY, CDR2 SMNVEV (reference sequence). The CDR3 is 17 amino acids. V gave up 2 bases and J gave up 4 bases; unmatched junction bases: 12.

Many counts were recorded for this clonotype. The chain links TRBV7-6 to TRBJ2-3, with TRBD2 matching 12 bases. The junction had 7 bases not matched to a gene; V was cut back by 0 bases and J by 6 bases. Germline values: CDR1 SGHVS, CDR2 FNYEAQ. The CDR3 extends over 17 amino acids. This chain's CDR3 is CASSLAQTLAGGDTQYF. The CDR3 nucleotides are TGTGCCAGCAGCTTAGCGCAAACACTAGCGGGAGGTGATACGCAGTATTTT. Supplemented by reference TRBV7-6 and TRBJ2-3, the full variable domain reads GAGVSQSPRYKVTKRGQDVALRCDPISGHVSLYWYRQALGQGPEFLTYFNYEAQQDKSGLPNDRFSAERPEGSISTLTIQRTEQRDSAMYRCASSLAQTLAGGDTQYFGPGTRLTVL.